These T cell receptor beta chains were read from a single sample in a study of blood T cell repertoires in COVID-19. Libraries were prepared by immunoSEQ multiplex PCR; TCRdb keeps only in-frame clonotypes and omits some of them. The data hold roughly 340,000 clones, with roughly 90% observed a single time. Sequenced material: peripheral blood. All receptors come from a woman aged 30 to 39 with COVID-19, enrolled during active disease. Both conserved end residues are part of each CDR3. Each record gives: clone size, D gene, J gene, V gene, CDR3 DNA, CDR3 protein. A D gene is named only where the DNA matches it firmly. Some rows have no size entry. The others give once, few or many, or a class for an expanded clone.

- TRBD1 TRBJ2-3 TRBV19 TGTGCCAGTAGTACCCGGGACAGGGGGACAGATACGCAGTATTTT CASSTRDRGTDTQYF
- TRBD2 TRBJ2-7 TRBV7-2 TGTGCCAGCAGCTTAATCCCCGTAGCGGGGGCCTACGAGCAGTACTTC CASSLIPVAGAYEQYF
- TRBD1 TRBJ1-5 TRBV28 TGTGCCAGCAGTTCTGCCACAGGGGGCGCTGGCAATCAGCCCCAGCATTTT CASSSATGGAGNQPQHF
- TRBD1 TRBJ2-5 TRBV10-3 TGTGCCATCAGCCAGGGACAGGAGCAAGAGACCCAGTACTTC CAISQGQEQETQYF
once TRBD2 TRBJ2-1 TRBV4-3 TGCGCCAGCAGCCTCTACTCCTCCCTAGCGGGAGCCGGTGAGCAGTTCTTC CASSLYSSLAGAGEQFF
- TRBD1 TRBJ1-2 TRBV9 TGTGCCAGCAGCGTGACGACAGGGACGGCAAACTATGGCTACACCTTC CASSVTTGTANYGYTF
- TRBD1 TRBJ1-2 TRBV3-1/TRBV3-2 TGTGCCAGCAGCTTCTGGCGGGACAGGGAAATCTATGGCTACACCTTC CASSFWRDREIYGYTF
- - TRBJ2-6 TRBV19 TGTGCCAGTAGTATATCAGGCAGCTCTGGGGCCAACGTCCTGACTTTC CASSISGSSGANVLTF
- TRBD2 TRBJ2-3 TRBV7-2 TGTGCCAGCACGCGTAGGGCGGGAGATGGGGGCACAGATACGCAGTATTTT CASTRRAGDGGTDTQYF
many - TRBJ2-2 TRBV7-2 TGTGCCAGCAGCTTAGATTCAGGCACGAACACCGGGGAGCTGTTTTTT CASSLDSGTNTGELFF
- - TRBJ1-1 TRBV5-1 TGCGCCAGCAGCTTGGCGACAGCGGGCACTGAAGCTTTCTTT CASSLATAGTEAFF
- - TRBJ2-1 TRBV19 TGTGCCAGTAGTATAGATAATCCAGGCTACAATGAGCAGTTCTTC CASSIDNPGYNEQFF
few TRBD1 TRBJ2-1 TRBV7-9 TGTGCCAGCAGCTTAGCCGGGGACAGCTCCTACAATGAGCAGTTCTTC CASSLAGDSSYNEQFF
- TRBD1 TRBJ2-3 TRBV27 TGTGCCAGCAGTTTAACGGGACAGGGAACGCAGTATTTT CASSLTGQGTQYF
- - TRBJ1-5 TRBV27 TGTGCCAGCAGTTTTTGGGGGGGAGAAGGGGGTCAGCCCCAGCATTTT CASSFWGGEGGQPQHF
- TRBD2 TRBJ2-1 TRBV7-2 TGTGCCAGCAGCTTAGGATCCAGCGGGGGGGCCAGCTACAATGAGCAGTTCTTC CASSLGSSGGASYNEQFF
- TRBD2 TRBJ2-2 TRBV7-2 TGTGCCAGCTCGCGGGGGGCGAACACCGGGGAGCTGTTTTTT CASSRGANTGELFF
- - TRBJ2-6 TRBV24-1 TGTGCCACCAGCTCCGGGGCCAACGTCCTGACTTTC CATSSGANVLTF
- - TRBJ1-1 TRBV10-2 TGCGCCAGCAGTGAGTCTGGGGGCAGAACTGAAGCTTTCTTT CASSESGGRTEAFF
- - TRBJ1-1 TRBV28 TGTGCCAGCAGTTTTCAGGGCGGCAGCTACACTGAAGCTTTCTTT CASSFQGGSYTEAFF
- - TRBJ2-1 TRBV9 TGTGCCAGCAGCGTATCGGCGGGGGCCAACAATGAGCAGTTCTTC CASSVSAGANNEQFF
- TRBD1 TRBJ1-2 TRBV7-2 TGTGCCAGCAGCTTAATTGGGACAGGGGAGATTACCTTC CASSLIGTGEITF
- - TRBJ2-7 TRBV3-1/TRBV3-2 TGTGCCAGCAGCCAACCTGAAGGGGGGGCGGGCGAGCAGTACTTC CASSQPEGGAGEQYF
- TRBD1 TRBJ1-2 TRBV5-1 TGCGCCAGCAACCCAGGGGGGTTAGCTAACTATGGCTACACCTTC CASNPGGLANYGYTF
- - TRBJ1-2 TRBV4-3 TGCGCCAGCAGCCAGGAGGGGTTTAACTATGGCTACACCTTC CASSQEGFNYGYTF
- - TRBJ1-2 TRBV5-5 TGTGCCAGCGAGTCCGTTGAGGAGAACTATGGCTACACCTTC CASESVEENYGYTF
- TRBD2 TRBJ2-1 TRBV9 TGTGCCAGCAGCGGGACTAGCGGGAGTTTATACAATGAGCAGTTCTTC CASSGTSGSLYNEQFF
- TRBD1 TRBJ1-1 TRBV6-2/TRBV6-3 TGTGCCAGCAGCCGGACAGGGGGCGGCCCCTCACCCCCAGAAGCTTTCTTT CASSRTGGGPSPPEAFF
- - TRBJ2-4 TRBV5-5 TGTGCCAGCAGCTTGCGGGGTTTAGCCAAAAACATTCAGTACTTC CASSLRGLAKNIQYF
- - TRBJ1-1 TRBV7-2 TGTGCCAGCAGCTTTTCCCTTACTACCATGAACACTGAAGCTTTCTTT CASSFSLTTMNTEAFF
- TRBD2 TRBJ2-3 TRBV7-9 TGTGCCAGCAGCTTAGCCTTTGGACTAGCGGCAGATACGCAGTATTTT CASSLAFGLAADTQYF
- - TRBJ1-2 TRBV11-2 TGTGCCAGCAGCTTAGATCGGTGGCAGGCTAACTATGGCTACACCTTC CASSLDRWQANYGYTF
once TRBD2 TRBJ2-3 TRBV7-6 TGTGCCAGCAGCTTTAGAGTGGGGACTAGCGGGGGGATAGATACGCAGTATTTT CASSFRVGTSGGIDTQYF
- - TRBJ2-2 TRBV27 TGTGCCAGCAGTCACCCCGGTCGGGGGGAGCTGTTTTTT CASSHPGRGELFF
- TRBD1 TRBJ1-6 TRBV19 TGTGCCACCGGGACAGGCGTTAATTCACCCCTCCACTTT CATGTGVNSPLHF
- TRBD1 TRBJ2-4 TRBV7-9 TGTGCCAGCAGCCTAGCTCAGGGGGTTGCCAAAAACATTCAGTACTTC CASSLAQGVAKNIQYF
- TRBD1 TRBJ1-1 TRBV10-3 TGTGCCATCAGGGACCCGGGACAGGGGCGACGGCCTTTCTTT CAIRDPGQGRRPFF
- - TRBJ2-3 TRBV7-8 TGTGCCAGCAGCTTAGCCCTCCAGGGGAGACCAGATACGCAGTATTTT CASSLALQGRPDTQYF
- TRBD2 TRBJ2-2 TRBV7-9 TGTGCCAGCAGCTTGCAGCGGGGGACCCCCGCGCGGGAGCTGTTTTTT CASSLQRGTPARELFF
few - TRBJ2-1 TRBV29-1 TGCAGCGTTGCCCTTAGTCGCAATGAGCAGTTCTTC CSVALSRNEQFF
- TRBD2 TRBJ2-1 TRBV24-1 TGTGCCACCAGTGATTCCAATAGCGGGAGAAGTTCGGATGAGCAGTTCTTC CATSDSNSGRSSDEQFF
- - TRBJ1-2 TRBV18 TGTGCCAGCTCCGCGCGGGGGCAGGTCTATGGCTACACCTTC CASSARGQVYGYTF
- - TRBJ2-1 TRBV11-2 TGTGCCAGCAGCCGAGGGGGGGTTGGCGGGGTTAATGAGCAGTTCTTC CASSRGGVGGVNEQFF
- - TRBJ2-5 TRBV12-3/TRBV12-4 TGTGCCAGCAGTTTGACTAGGGAGACCCAGTACTTC CASSLTRETQYF
- - TRBJ2-3 TRBV4-1 TGCGCCAGCAGCCAAGATTCGTTAGAGGGAGGAGGGACAGATACGCAGTATTTT CASSQDSLEGGGTDTQYF
once TRBD1 TRBJ1-5 TRBV27 TGTGCCAGCAGTTTATCGGGACAGATACAGCCCCAGCATTTT CASSLSGQIQPQHF
- - TRBJ2-5 TRBV4-2 TGTGCCAGCAGCCGGGGCGGGGTCGTAGAGACCCAGTACTTC CASSRGGVVETQYF
- TRBD1 TRBJ2-5 TRBV28 TGTGCCAGCAGTCTCGGACAGGGGGCGACTGAGACCCAGTACTTC CASSLGQGATETQYF